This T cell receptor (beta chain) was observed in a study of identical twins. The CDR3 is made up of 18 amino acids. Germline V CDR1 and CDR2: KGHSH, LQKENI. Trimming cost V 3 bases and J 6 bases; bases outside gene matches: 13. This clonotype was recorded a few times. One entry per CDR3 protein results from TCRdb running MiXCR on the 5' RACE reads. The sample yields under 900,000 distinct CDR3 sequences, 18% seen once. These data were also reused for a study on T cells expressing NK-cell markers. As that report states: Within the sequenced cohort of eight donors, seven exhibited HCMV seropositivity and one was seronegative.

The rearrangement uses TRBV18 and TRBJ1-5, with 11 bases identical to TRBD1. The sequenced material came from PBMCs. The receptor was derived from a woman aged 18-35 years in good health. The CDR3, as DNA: TGTGCCAGCTCACCCCCCAACCAGGGACAGGGGGTGGGTCAGCCCCAGCATTTT. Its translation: CASSPPNQGQGVGQPQHF.